The 20 T cell receptor beta chains below all came from one sample that was sequenced in a study of T cell responses to AZD1222 COVID-19 vaccine. The method was immunoSEQ multiplex PCR; TCRdb's version includes in-frame clones alone and lacks a portion of them. The sample carries around 120,000 clones, roughly 92% recorded once. Source: peripheral blood, taken 28 days after the second AZD1222 dose. The receptor set was obtained from an adult who received the AZD1222 COVID-19 vaccine.

The chain's CDR3 is CASSRGTSGVNEQFF. The DNA of the CDR3 is TGTGCCAGTAGTCGGGGGACTAGCGGGGTCAATGAGCAGTTCTTC. The genes are TRBV19 and TRBJ2-1; 13 nucleotides agree with TRBD2. The CDR3 has 15 amino acids. Trimming at V came to 5 bases and at J to 6 bases, leaving 4 bases not matched to a gene. Germline-derived CDR1 and CDR2 are LNHDA and SQIVND (reference sequence).

This rearrangement joins TRBV7-8 to TRBJ2-2, with TRBD2 matching 9 bases. From germline, CDR1 is SGHVS and CDR2 FQNEAQ. The CDR3 is made up of 14 amino acids. V was clipped by 5 bases and J by 8 bases; unmatched bases: 6. In nucleotides, the CDR3 is TGTGCCAGCAGCCCCGGGACTAGCCTGGGGGAGCTGTTTTTT. Translation gives CASSPGTSLGELFF.

This clone was seen only once. The chain is built from TRBV11-2 and TRBJ1-5; 7 bases map to TRBD1. CDR3 length equals 13 residues. Germline CDR1 is SGHAT and CDR2 is FQNNGV. V was clipped by 3 bases and J by 7 bases; unmatched bases: 3. The CDR3 sequence is CASSLTGQQPQHF. Written as DNA, the CDR3 is TGTGCCAGCAGCTTGACAGGGCAACAGCCCCAGCATTTT. The whole variable domain, remainder taken from reference TRBV11-2 and TRBJ1-5, is EAGVAQSPRYKIIEKRQSVAFWCNPISGHATLYWYQQILGQGPKLLIQFQNNGVVDDSQLPKDRFSAERLKGVDSTLKIQPAKLEDSAVYLCASSLTGQQPQHFGDGTRLSIL.

The gene calls are TRBV27 and TRBJ1-1; the D gene is possibly TRBD1 (6 bases). CDR1 is MNHEY, CDR2 SMNVEV, per germline (reference sequence). V dropped 6 bases and J dropped 0 bases, with 20 bases sitting between them. The CDR3 loop spans 17 amino acids. The CDR3 is CASSVGRLEGVNTEAFF. The CDR3 DNA follows: TGTGCCAGCAGCGTTGGACGGCTCGAGGGGGTGAACACTGAAGCTTTCTTT.

This chain joins TRBV6-2 or TRBV6-3 and TRBJ1-6; D remains unclear. V shed 6 bases and J shed 6 bases, with 18 bases lying between them. Per germline, CDR1 MNHEY and CDR2 SVGEGT. The CDR3 sequence is 16 residues long. CDR3 sequence reads: CASSLRTVAGNSPLHF. Here the CDR3 DNA reads TGTGCCAGCAGCCTCCGGACCGTCGCGGGTAATTCACCCCTCCACTTT.

This chain joins TRBV9 and TRBJ1-1, with TRBD1 matching over 7 bases. The V gene end was trimmed by 3 bases and the J gene end by 6 bases; junction bases not matched to a gene: 8. CDR1 is SGDLS and CDR2 is YYNGEE in the germline V gene. The CDR3 sequence is 14 residues long. CDR3 in DNA: TGTGCCAGCAGCGCTGACCACAGGGGAGCTGAAGCTTTCTTT. Its protein product is CASSADHRGAEAFF.

J is TRBJ2-5 and V is TRBV24-1; D tentatively fits TRBD1 or TRBD2 (6 bases each). CDR3 length: 14 residues. With 4 bases removed from V and 7 bases from J, the gap between germline ends came to 15 bases. Germline CDR1 KGHDR, CDR2 SFDVKD. DNA for the CDR3: TGTGCCACCAGTGAATCCGGGGGCGCTGGGACCCAGTACTTC. Amino acid sequence: CATSESGGAGTQYF.

This clone was seen a handful of times. V usage is TRBV11-3 and J usage is TRBJ1-1; possible D gene TRBD1, 6 bases. The germline V gene encodes CDR1 SGHNT and CDR2 YENEEA. Trimming cost V 3 bases and J 0 bases, with 8 bases left between them. There are 14 residues in the CDR3. The chain's CDR3 is CASSFRQVNTEAFF. CDR3 nucleotides: TGTGCCAGCAGCTTCCGACAGGTGAACACTGAAGCTTTCTTT.

The chain carries TRBV30 and TRBJ1-1; D gene uncertain. The V end was cut by 0 bases, the J end by 7 bases, with 9 bases between. The CDR3 loop spans 12 amino acids. Per the germline V gene, CDR1 is GTSNPN and CDR2 is SVGIG (reference sequence). The CDR3 protein is CAWSVRPDEAFF. Written as DNA, the CDR3 is TGTGCCTGGAGTGTACGTCCAGATGAAGCTTTCTTT.

The chain uses TRBV14 and TRBJ2-7; D perhaps matches TRBD2 (5 bases). The germline V gene has CDR1 SGHDN and CDR2 FVKESK. Trimming pared 5 bases from V and 5 bases from J, leaving 19 bases between. This CDR3 is 15 amino acids long. The CDR3 loop is CASSDPRASRDEQYF. The CDR3 DNA follows: TGTGCCAGCAGCGACCCAAGAGCCTCGAGGGACGAGCAGTACTTC.

This chain connects TRBV12-3 or TRBV12-4 to TRBJ1-3; D might be TRBD1 (5 bases). CDR3 length: 12 amino acids. Trimming left V 8 bases short and J 6 bases short, with 11 bases between. The CDR3 sequence is CASGGKENTIYF. DNA of the CDR3: TGTGCCAGCGGGGGGAAAGAAAACACCATATATTTT.

This sequence joins TRBV30 and TRBJ1-1; D might be TRBD1 (5 bases). There are 13 residues in the CDR3. V was trimmed by 2 bases and J by 2 bases, leaving 9 bases between them. Looked up from germline, CDR1 is GTSNPN and CDR2 is SVGIG (reference sequence). The chain's CDR3 is CAWSFQGNTEAFF. CDR3 bases: TGTGCCTGGAGTTTCCAGGGCAACACTGAAGCTTTCTTT.

The rearrangement joins TRBV7-2 to TRBJ1-3, with D unclear. Germline CDR1 is SGHTA and CDR2 is FQGNSA. Trimming removed 0 bases at V and 0 bases at J, with 6 bases between. The CDR3 runs 15 residues. CDR3 DNA: TGTGCCAGCAGCTTAGCGCCAAGCTCTGGAAACACCATATATTTT. Amino acids: CASSLAPSSGNTIYF.

The rearrangement links TRBV18 to TRBJ1-1, with D perhaps matching TRBD1 (6 bases). V was cut by 6 bases and J by 5 bases, with 13 bases left in between. The germline V gene encodes CDR1 KGHSH and CDR2 LQKENI. CDR3 length equals 13 residues. CDR3: CASSHRERTEAFF. The CDR3, as DNA: TGTGCCAGCTCGCACAGGGAGAGGACTGAAGCTTTCTTT.

The V call is TRBV2, the J call TRBJ1-4, with D possibly being TRBD1 (6 bases). The CDR3 contains 15 residues. CDR1 SNHLY and CDR2 FYNNEI come from the germline V gene. With 7 bases removed from V and 7 bases from J, the gap between germline ends came to 19 bases. Here the CDR3 reads CASKVAWGLGEKLFF. The CDR3 DNA reads TGTGCCAGCAAAGTCGCCTGGGGGCTTGGTGAAAAACTGTTTTTT.

The rearrangement uses TRBV11-2 and TRBJ2-7; D unresolved. V lost 8 bases to trimming and J lost 6 bases, with 17 bases between them. CDR1 and CDR2 (germline): SGHAT, FQNNGV. The length of the CDR3 is 13 residues. The DNA for the CDR3 is TGTGCCAGCGGAAGGGAACGGTTCGGCGAGCAGTACTTC. Translating it yields CASGRERFGEQYF.

The chain links TRBV5-6 to TRBJ2-7; 7 bases are shared with TRBD1. CDR1 is SGHDT, CDR2 YYEEEE, per germline. The J segment lost 5 bases and the V segment lost 6 bases, leaving 8 bases of the junction unmatched. This CDR3 contains 13 residues. CDR3 sequence (DNA): TGTGCCAGCACCCGACAGGGTGGGAACGAGCAGTACTTC. Its translation: CASTRQGGNEQYF.

The chain recombines TRBV6-5 with TRBJ2-3; 9 bases map to TRBD1. Losses at the gene ends were 2 bases for V and 5 bases for J; bases not matched to a gene: 5. Germline V gives CDR1 MNHEY, CDR2 SVGAGI. The length of the CDR3 is 15 residues. The CDR3 DNA reads as TGTGCCAGCAGTTACAGCGGACAGGGGCGAGATACGCAGTATTTT. The encoded protein is CASSYSGQGRDTQYF.

The chain couples TRBV4-3 to TRBJ2-3, with 9 bases lining up with TRBD2. V dropped 0 bases and J dropped 5; count of bases not matched to a gene: 6. The CDR3 consists of 16 residues. Germline loops: CDR1 LGHNA, CDR2 YSLEER. In DNA form, the CDR3 reads TGCGCCAGCAGCCAAGATGGCGGGGGGGCTAAAGATACGCAGTATTTT. This encodes CASSQDGGGAKDTQYF.

The V and J genes are TRBV19 and TRBJ1-1; D gene uncertain. From germline, CDR1 is LNHDA and CDR2 SQIVND (reference sequence). V was clipped by 5 bases and J by 2 bases, with 9 bases between them. The CDR3 has 13 amino acids. As DNA, the CDR3 is TGTGCCAGTAGTCGGACGGGAAACACTGAAGCTTTCTTT. Translating it yields CASSRTGNTEAFF.